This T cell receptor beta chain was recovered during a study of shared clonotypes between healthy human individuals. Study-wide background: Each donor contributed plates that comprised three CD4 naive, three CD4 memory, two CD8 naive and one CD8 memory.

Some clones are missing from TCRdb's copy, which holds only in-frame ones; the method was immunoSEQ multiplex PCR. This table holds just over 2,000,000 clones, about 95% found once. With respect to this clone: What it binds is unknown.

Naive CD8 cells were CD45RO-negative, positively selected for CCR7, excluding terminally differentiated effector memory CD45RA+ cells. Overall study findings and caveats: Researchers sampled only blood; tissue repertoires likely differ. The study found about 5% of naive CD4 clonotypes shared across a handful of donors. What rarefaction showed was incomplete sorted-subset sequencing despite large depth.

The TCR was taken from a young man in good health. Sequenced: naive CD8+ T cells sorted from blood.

This CDR3 is CASSLDSPRGNEQYF. As DNA, the CDR3 is TGCGCCAGCAGCTTGGATAGTCCCCGGGGCAACGAGCAGTACTTC. The chain uses TRBV5-1 and TRBJ2-7; D tentatively reads TRBD1 or TRBD2 (5 bases each). The CDR3 spans 15 residues. Trimming cost V 0 bases and J 5 bases, with 15 bases left between them. Germline V gives CDR1 SGHRS, CDR2 YFSETQ.